One and the same sample provided the 27 T cell receptor beta chains below, sequenced in a study of early T cells in non-severe SARS-CoV-2 infection. TCRdb used MiXCR to reprocess the 5' RACE reads, holding one entry per CDR3 protein. The table records tens of thousands of distinct CDR3 sequences, under 12% of them present only once. Sequencing was done on a sample of whole blood. The receptors here all came from an adult who was a healthcare worker with PCR-confirmed SARS-CoV-2 infection or an uninfected control (not recorded which).

This clonotype was seen more than once but under ten times. V and J are TRBV6-4 and TRBJ2-3; D remains ambiguous. The CDR3 sequence is 12 residues long. Germline lookup yields CDR1 MRHNA and CDR2 SNTAGT. V lost 2 bases, J lost 4 bases, and 4 bases lay in between. The CDR3 loop is CASSDRADTQYF. The CDR3 DNA reads as TGTGCCAGCAGTGACCGTGCAGATACGCAGTATTTT.

This clonotype was detected ten times or more. The CDR3 DNA reads as TGCGCCAGCAGGGGGACAGGCTCTGGAAACACCATATATTTT. Encoded protein: CASRGTGSGNTIYF. The rearrangement uses TRBV5-1 and TRBJ1-3, with 8 bases lining up with TRBD1. Germline values: CDR1 SGHRS, CDR2 YFSETQ. There are 14 residues in the CDR3. After removal of 5 bases from V and 0 bases from J, the junction contained 1 base not matched to a gene. The complete variable domain, with remaining parts taken from reference TRBV5-1 and TRBJ1-3, reads KAGVTQTPRYLIKTRGQQVTLSCSPISGHRSVSWYQQTPGQGLQFLFEYFSETQRNKGNFPGRFSGRQFSNSRSEMNVSTLELGDSALYLCASRGTGSGNTIYFGEGSWLTVV.

This clonotype has just a few counts. The chain links TRBV18 to TRBJ2-5; TRBD1 or TRBD2 may be the D gene (6 bases each). Trimming stripped 5 bases from V and 4 bases from J, with 17 bases between. The CDR3 spans 15 residues. The germline V gene has CDR1 KGHSH and CDR2 LQKENI. The CDR3 protein is CASSSSWGAGETQYF. In nucleotides, the CDR3 is TGTGCCAGCTCATCCTCCTGGGGGGCCGGAGAGACCCAGTACTTC.

This chain connects TRBV6-2 or TRBV6-3 to TRBJ1-1; D is uncertain. Deletions cut 2 bases from V and 0 bases from J, with 10 bases between. This CDR3 has 15 amino acids. CDR1 and CDR2 from the germline V gene are MNHEY and SVGEGT. The CDR3 is CASSYGQNMNTEAFF. DNA of the CDR3: TGTGCCAGCAGTTACGGGCAGAACATGAACACTGAAGCTTTCTTT.

The chain has TRBV18 and TRBJ2-3; D is unclear. The CDR3 totals 12 residues. Germline V gene sequence: CDR1 KGHSH, CDR2 LQKENI. Trimming shortened V by 6 bases and J by 4 bases, and 8 bases separated the two germline ends. The CDR3 spells CASSFNPDTQYF. In nucleotides, the CDR3 is TGTGCCAGCTCTTTCAATCCAGATACGCAGTATTTT. Based on the CDR3 plus reference TRBV18 and TRBJ2-3, the full variable domain is NAGVMQNPRHLVRRRGQEARLRCSPMKGHSHVYWYRQLPEEGLKFMVYLQKENIIDESGMPKERFSAEFPKEGPSILRIQQVVRGDSAAYFCASSFNPDTQYFGPGTRLTVL.

The chain uses TRBV5-1 and TRBJ2-3; D remains unclear. The CDR3 loop spans 12 amino acids. V lost 5 bases and J lost 5, with 9 bases in between. Germline assignment: CDR1 SGHRS and CDR2 YFSETQ. CDR3 in DNA: TGCGCCAGCAGTCGAGAATTAGATACGCAGTATTTT. Translated: CASSRELDTQYF.

This clonotype was seen ten or more times. This chain links TRBV2 with TRBJ1-5, with TRBD1 matching 7 bases. Germline CDR1 SNHLY, CDR2 FYNNEI. Unmatched junction bases numbered 6, after V lost 5 bases and J lost 2 bases. This CDR3 contains 15 residues. This CDR3 is CASSSTGVGNQPQHF. CDR3 nucleotide sequence: TGTGCCAGCAGTTCTACAGGGGTTGGCAATCAGCCCCAGCATTTT.

The chain combines TRBV20-1 with TRBJ2-7, with D possibly TRBD2 on 5 matching bases. The V gene lost 0 bases and the J gene lost 0 bases, with 15 bases spanning the gap. The CDR3 totals 16 residues. Germline lookup yields CDR1 DFQATT and CDR2 SNEGSKA (reference sequence). CDR3 sequence (DNA): TGCAGTGCTAGAGAAGTCCAGCGGCGGAGCTCCTACGAGCAGTACTTC. Translation: CSAREVQRRSSYEQYF.

This clonotype was counted ten times or more. The V and J genes are TRBV19 and TRBJ2-7; D is unresolved. With 3 bases removed from V and 3 bases from J, the gap between germline ends came to 3 bases. The germline V gene has CDR1 LNHDA and CDR2 SQIVND (reference sequence). This CDR3 region has 11 residues. Here the CDR3 DNA reads TGTGCCAGTAGTATGGGCTACGAGCAGTACTTC. Encoded protein: CASSMGYEQYF.

This chain links TRBV9 with TRBJ2-1; 7 positions agree with TRBD2. Germline lookup yields CDR1 SGDLS and CDR2 YYNGEE. Unmatched junction bases numbered 6, after V lost 0 bases and J lost 3 bases. The CDR3 totals 16 residues. As DNA, the CDR3 is TGTGCCAGCAGCGTAGCTGGCGGGAGTTTCTACAATGAGCAGTTCTTC. Encoded protein: CASSVAGGSFYNEQFF.

The CDR3 sequence is CASSQVGTAYNEQFF. The CDR3 bases are TGTGCCAGCAGCCAAGTAGGTACAGCCTACAATGAGCAGTTCTTC. This rearrangement joins TRBV3-1 to TRBJ2-1; D not resolved. CDR1 LGHDT and CDR2 YNNKEL come from the germline V gene (reference sequence). V lost 1 base and J 2 bases, leaving 9 bases between the germline ends. The CDR3 contains 15 residues.

The J gene is TRBJ2-7, the V gene TRBV7-2; 7 bases agree with TRBD2. CDR1 is SGHTA, CDR2 FQGNSA, per germline. The CDR3 extends over 16 amino acids. V dropped 0 bases and J dropped 7; count of bases not matched to a gene: 12. The CDR3 DNA is TGTGCCAGCAGCTTAGCAGGGTTAGCGGGCACTCGGGAGCAGTACTTC. Protein: CASSLAGLAGTREQYF.

This clonotype was seen more than once but under ten times. The V call is TRBV29-1, the J call TRBJ1-2; a possible D gene is TRBD1 (6 bases). CDR3 length: 14 amino acids. CDR1 is SQVTM, CDR2 ANQGSEA, per germline. V lost 4 bases to trimming and J lost 5 bases, with 17 bases between them. The CDR3 spells CSVVAGADFYGYTF. The CDR3 coding sequence is TGCAGCGTTGTGGCGGGGGCGGACTTTTATGGCTACACCTTC. The full variable domain, completed using reference TRBV29-1 and TRBJ1-2, is SAVISQKPSRDICQRGTSLTIQCQVDSQVTMMFWYRQQPGQSLTLIATANQGSEATYESGFVIDKFPISRPNLTFSTLTVSNMSPEDSSIYLCSVVAGADFYGYTFGSGTRLTVV.

This clonotype was seen a handful of times. The chain combines TRBV29-1 with TRBJ2-1, with TRBD2 matching over 12 bases. The CDR3 runs 14 residues. After removal of 7 bases from V and 8 bases from J, the junction contained 9 bases not matched to a gene. The germline CDR1 and CDR2 sequences are SQVTM and ANQGSEA. The CDR3 is CSALTSGRGDEQFF. In DNA, the CDR3 is TGCAGCGCCCTGACTAGCGGGAGAGGCGATGAGCAGTTCTTC.

This clonotype appeared many times. V gene TRBV9 combines with J gene TRBJ2-2; D not resolved. There are 15 residues in the CDR3. V was pared by 1 base and J by 0 bases, with 7 bases between. Germline V gene data show CDR1 as SGDLS and CDR2 as YYNGEE. CDR3 region: CASSVRRTNTGELFF. The CDR3 bases are TGTGCCAGCAGCGTAAGACGAACGAACACCGGGGAGCTGTTTTTT.

The J gene is TRBJ2-7, the V gene TRBV21-1. TRBV21-1 is tagged as a pseudogene. The CDR3 loop spans 14 amino acids. CDR3 sequence: CASSTGSWTYEQYF. Written as DNA, the CDR3 is TGTGCCAGCAGCACCGGTAGTTGGACCTACGAGCAGTACTTC.

The chain is built from TRBV7-9 and TRBJ2-7; D may match TRBD1 or TRBD2 (5 bases each). CDR1 and CDR2 from the germline V gene are SEHNR and FQNEAQ (reference sequence). This CDR3 has 15 residues. V lost 5 bases and J 6 bases, leaving 20 bases between the germline ends. The CDR3 region is CASSPPLSGALEQYF. The CDR3 nucleotides read TGTGCCAGCAGCCCTCCTCTCTCCGGGGCACTCGAGCAGTACTTC.

The genes are TRBV29-1 and TRBJ2-2, with a tentative D call TRBD1 (5 bases). V shed 7 bases and J shed 4 bases, with 10 bases lying between them. The CDR3 consists of 12 residues. Germline CDR1 SQVTM, CDR2 ANQGSEA. The CDR3, as DNA: TGCAGCGGGCTAGGGGCCACCGGGGAGCTGTTTTTT. It codes for CSGLGATGELFF.

This clonotype showed up many times. This chain links TRBV7-2 with TRBJ2-2; 9 bases are a match to TRBD1. The trim removed 5 bases at V and 3 bases at J, leaving 4 bases unmatched. Germline V gives CDR1 SGHTA, CDR2 FQGNSA. CDR3 length: 15 residues. CDR3 region: CASSPWTGDTGELFF. The CDR3 DNA sequence: TGTGCCAGCAGCCCCTGGACAGGGGACACCGGGGAGCTGTTTTTT. The full variable domain, in which reference TRBV7-2 and TRBJ2-2 provide the parts outside the CDR3, is GAGVSQSPSNKVTEKGKDVELRCDPISGHTALYWYRQSLGQGLEFLIYFQGNSAPDKSGLPSDRFSAERTGGSVSTLTIQRTQQEDSAVYLCASSPWTGDTGELFFGEGSRLTVL.

This clonotype has at least ten counts. V is TRBV9 and J is TRBJ1-2; perhaps TRBD1 as D (5 bases). The CDR3 is 14 amino acids. From germline, CDR1 is SGDLS and CDR2 YYNGEE. Trimming removed 4 bases from V and 4 bases from J, with 14 bases in between. The CDR3, as DNA: TGTGCCAGCAGCTTCGAGGGGCAGGGCTATGGCTACACCTTC. Protein sequence: CASSFEGQGYGYTF.

This clonotype was observed a handful of times. CDR3 DNA: TGTGCCAGCAGCTTGGGGAGGGGGCAGGGTTATAGCACAGATACGCAGTATTTT. Its translation is CASSLGRGQGYSTDTQYF. The rearrangement uses TRBV11-2 and TRBJ2-3; D tentatively fits TRBD1 or TRBD2 (7 bases each). CDR3 length: 18 residues. Germline lookup yields CDR1 SGHAT and CDR2 FQNNGV. V lost 3 bases and J lost 0, with 19 bases in between.

This clonotype was found many times. This rearrangement joins TRBV27 to TRBJ1-2; D gene uncertain. CDR1 is MNHEY and CDR2 is SMNVEV in the germline V gene (reference sequence). The CDR3 loop spans 13 amino acids. Trimming stripped 4 bases from V and 7 bases from J, with 13 bases between. DNA of the CDR3: TGTGCCAGCAGTTGGGCGGCAGGAATTGGCTACACCTTC. Translating it yields CASSWAAGIGYTF.

The chain recombines TRBV6-6 with TRBJ2-7, with 7 bases identical to TRBD2. V trimming: 0 bases; J trimming: 1 base; junction bases outside the gene matches: 6. The CDR3 loop spans 16 amino acids. Germline CDR1 and CDR2: MNHNY and SVGAGI (reference sequence). CDR3 region: CASSYSSLAVSYEQYF. The CDR3 bases are TGTGCCAGCAGTTACTCGAGTCTAGCGGTTTCCTACGAGCAGTACTTC.

This chain links TRBV7-2 with TRBJ1-6; D call uncertain. The CDR3 is made up of 11 amino acids. The V gene lost 2 bases and the J gene lost 14 bases, with 7 bases spanning the gap. Per germline, CDR1 SGHTA and CDR2 FQGNSA. The CDR3 coding sequence is TGTGCCAGCAGCTTATGGGGAGCCCTCCACTTT. This gives the protein CASSLWGALHF. The whole variable domain, remainder taken from reference TRBV7-2 and TRBJ1-6, is GAGVSQSPSNKVTEKGKDVELRCDPISGHTALYWYRQSLGQGLEFLIYFQGNSAPDKSGLPSDRFSAERTGGSVSTLTIQRTQQEDSAVYLCASSLWGALHFGNGTRLTVT.

This clonotype has just a few counts. The J gene is TRBJ1-1, the V gene TRBV29-1; 9 nucleotides line up with TRBD1. Germline CDR1 and CDR2: SQVTM and ANQGSEA. This CDR3 region has 16 residues. The junction had 11 bases not matched to a gene; V was cut back by 6 bases and J by 0 bases. The CDR3 DNA reads TGCAGCGTGGGGGGACAGGGCTTTCTCATGAACACTGAAGCTTTCTTT. This sequence encodes CSVGGQGFLMNTEAFF. The full variable domain, with the rest looked up from reference TRBV29-1 and TRBJ1-1, is SAVISQKPSRDICQRGTSLTIQCQVDSQVTMMFWYRQQPGQSLTLIATANQGSEATYESGFVIDKFPISRPNLTFSTLTVSNMSPEDSSIYLCSVGGQGFLMNTEAFFGQGTRLTVV.

This clonotype has just a few counts. The CDR3 nucleotides read TGTGCCAGCAGTCCGTGGACAGCGGGGAACACTGAAGCTTTCTTT. Its protein is CASSPWTAGNTEAFF. The chain has TRBV11-1 and TRBJ1-1; perhaps TRBD1 as D (6 bases). The CDR3 sequence is 15 residues long. The ends were cut back, 6 bases at V and 1 base at J, with 15 bases in the middle. Germline values: CDR1 SGHAT, CDR2 FQDESV (reference sequence).

V usage is TRBV3-1 and J usage is TRBJ2-2; TRBD1 agrees at 7 bases. The V segment lost 2 bases and the J segment 5 bases; nucleotides outside the gene matches: 5. The germline V gene has CDR1 LGHDT and CDR2 YNNKEL (reference sequence). CDR3 size: 15 residues. CDR3 nucleotide sequence: TGTGCCAGCAGCCAAAGAGGGGGCATTACCGGGGAGCTGTTTTTT. This encodes CASSQRGGITGELFF.